This T cell receptor beta chain was profiled in a study of sequential checkpoint blockade in melanoma. Trimming pared 8 bases from V and 7 bases from J, leaving 15 bases between. CDR3 length: 13 amino acids. Germline CDR1 SNHLY, CDR2 FYNNEI. Treatment noted: randomized to nivolumab then ipilimumab (arm A) or the reverse (arm B). Sorted cells were live CD3+CD8+, lacking CD19 and CD56, from PBMCs. The assay was immunoSEQ multiplex PCR, and TCRdb's table has in-frame clones only and misses some. The sample has about 40,000 clones; about nine tenths are singletons. The V call is TRBV2, the J call TRBJ2-1, with D tentatively TRBD2 (6 bases). This clonotype originated in a human donor with melanoma. Sequencing was performed on CD8+ T cells sorted from blood (inferred from file names), taken from a patient given nivolumab and ipilimumab in sequence. Here the CDR3 reads CASLGGVGNEQFF. The CDR3 bases are TGTGCCAGCCTAGGAGGGGTAGGTAATGAGCAGTTCTTC. Supplemented by reference TRBV2 and TRBJ2-1, the full variable domain reads EPEVTQTPSHQVTQMGQEVILRCVPISNHLYFYWYRQILGQKVEFLVSFYNNEISEKSEIFDDQFSVERPDGSNFTLKIRSTKLEDSAMYFCASLGGVGNEQFFGPGTRLTVL.